The entry below gives a single T cell receptor (beta chain) sequence along with its context. The antigen it binds to is not known. No per-base quality is available; no much larger clone lies one base away. This record belongs to a study of cytomegalovirus exposure and HLA in healthy donors (dated by TCRdb to about 2017). Background on the whole study: An earlier analysis of approximately 590 of the donors reported approximately 290 Gb of sequence data and 117 million unique TCR beta sequences from about 179 million T cells. Roughly 300 gigabases of sequencing data and approximately 92 million unique TCR sequences made up an early release that covered approximately 700 HLA-typed donors. A handful of DR-DQ haplotypes were treated as single units for association and clustering because of strong linkage in the cohort. Donor age, sex, ethnicity and CMV serostatus were compiled together with the repertoire data. To study patterns of TCR occurrence, a later analysis re-analyzed previously published TCR beta repertoires from several hundred donors and added high-resolution HLA genotyping. The T cell repertoires of 700 or so subjects were profiled by immunosequencing and related to cytomegalovirus serostatus. Along with the roughly 670-subject first cohort, a separate validation cohort of over 90 different subjects was used. The aim of the study was to test whether cataloging public T cell receptors could identify signatures of past pathogen exposure. On average, over 200,000 unique TCR beta nucleotide sequences were sequenced per donor among some 430 genotyped donors of the cohort, with 15% to 20% of those sequences being non-productive. Every discovery cohort repertoire had been produced on one sequencing platform. Among the roughly 430 genotyped donors, 75% to 90% belonged to the genetic ancestry cluster associated with self-reported Caucasian donors. To predict cytomegalovirus infection status, the study combined high-throughput TCR immunosequencing, statistical association of individual TCRs with disease status, and machine learning. In an earlier analysis of 500 to 650 of the donors, high-throughput TCR beta sequencing was used to judge whether each TCR beta V gene segment behaved as functional or pseudogenic. In a later genetic analysis, genome-wide SNP genotypes for about 55% of the roughly 700 donors were used, and that subset was treated as a discovery cohort. Class I and class II HLA loci were covered by the typing at four-digit resolution. The number of typed donors differed by locus: about 620-640 for A, B, C, DRB1 and DQB1; approximately 520 for DQA1; 606 for DPA1; and some 470 for DPB1. The later analysis used no new phenotypic data to find candidate immune exposures, relying instead on TCR beta sequences and their occurrence across donors. Results the study describes overall, beyond this receptor: In a later analysis, several top co-occurrence clusters were reported to appear linked to parvovirus B19, influenza, CMV and Epstein-Barr virus. Strong co-occurrence of HLA alleles, especially DR and DQ, made assigning TCR associations to individual alleles difficult. An earlier analysis of 450 to 750 of the donors showed that most TCR beta V segments appeared in productive rearrangements either about 90% or about 30% of the time, which broadly matched IMGT annotations. Some IMGT-functional V segments, including TRBV6-2 and TRBV6-3, could not be distinguished by the 87-base-pair reads and were therefore excluded. Correlated functional status among segregating V segments might reflect linkage disequilibrium, but an unknown experimental factor could not be ruled out. Most TCR sequences were seen in very few donors, while some public TCRs were found in many individuals. In vitro tests confirmed that three of the cytomegalovirus-associated TCR beta chains recognize cytomegalovirus antigens. In a later analysis, TCR association rates were found to vary across HLA loci, with the most associated TCRs seen for DRB1 alleles and the fewest for HLA-C alleles. Only TCR beta chains were sequenced in this cohort, and the absence of alpha or paired-chain data limited detectable features. In a later analysis, HLA-associated TCR beta chains were found to be more clonally expanded and to have lower generation probabilities than equally common non-associated chains. Because HLA typing was unavailable for some donors at each locus, only the typed subset was used in association tests. At a false discovery rate of 0.05, a later analysis linked 16,951 TCR beta sequences to specific HLA alleles. A further reported finding was that TCR beta sequences accurately predicted the HLA-A and HLA-B alleles for most subjects in the first cohort. Because counts were too low, about 15 rarely observed V segments, including chromosome 9 orphons, were left out of the earlier analysis of approximately 500 of the donors. A group of highly shared sequence variants was considered likely to be a technical artifact of the sequencing pipeline. A later genetic analysis associated a missense DCLRE1C variant with V-gene and J-gene trimming of TCR beta chains, and an independent cohort replicated the association. The classifier was reported to diagnose cytomegalovirus status with high specificity and sensitivity in both the original and validation cohorts. Presence/absence analyses assumed roughly uniform sequencing depth across donors, an assumption that may not hold. Compared with the 666-donor mean, donors in an Asian-associated ancestry cluster had fewer N-insertions in productive TCRs, according to a later genetic analysis. According to the authors, the approach could potentially be generalized to other disease states and immunological phenotypes. In a later analysis, most CMV-associated TCR beta chains were found to appear HLA-restricted, with HLA associations seemingly driven largely by CMV exposure. For the cohort, immune exposure information was limited to CMV serostatus. The study gave a list of about 150 TCR beta chains associated with cytomegalovirus.

Receptors were amplified or captured by the immunoSEQ multiplex PCR assay. For the multiplex PCR, a mixture combining 60 forward primers for TCR Vbeta segments and 13 reverse primers for TCR Jbeta segments was used. A multiplex PCR assay on genomic DNA amplified the CDR3 region of rearranged TCR beta genes. The Illumina HiSeq System was used to sequence the amplified TCR beta libraries as 87-base-pair reads. The authors' analysis ran thus. Across the roughly 600 repertoires, a later analysis counted tens of millions of unique TCR beta chains, roughly 11 million of which were shared by at least two donors. Raw reads were error-corrected and collapsed into unique sequences with a nearest-neighbor algorithm that merged closely related sequences to remove PCR and sequencing errors. Alignment of CDR3 sequences to IMGT reference sequences was used to assign V, D and J gene segments. Each retained sequence needed at least a six-nucleotide match to both a V gene segment and a J gene segment. Rearrangements were called productive when the CDR3 lacked stop codons and stayed in frame with V and J; all others were non-productive. Following IMGT convention, CDR3 was defined as the stretch from the second conserved V-encoded cysteine to the conserved J-encoded phenylalanine. The earlier analysis of about 570 of the donors excluded any sequence lacking an unambiguous match to a single V gene segment. An earlier analysis of several hundred of the donors classified V segments as functional when productive rearrangements were above 56.7% and as segregating when the standard deviation between donors was above 5%. To diagnose cytomegalovirus status from the catalog of TCR beta chain sequences, a statistical classification framework was built. A later analysis assigned V and J genes by comparing TCR nucleotide sequences with IMGT/GENE-DB human TR gene sequences. In a later analysis, CDR3 sequences and most-parsimonious VDJ recombination scenarios were assigned using the TCRdist pipeline. In a later analysis, each TCR beta chain was defined by its CDR3 amino acid sequence together with its V-gene family, and reads without a unique V-gene family were excluded. As a way to deal with suspected cross-contamination and a sequencing artifact, a later analysis dropped more than 500 nucleotide sequences that were highly shared and had low generation probability. For each public chain, a later analysis derived a clonal expansion index from normalized ranks of inferred template counts within each repertoire. In a later analysis, generation probabilities were computed using a VDJ recombination model fitted to out-of-frame rearrangements, and the results were checked against IGoR. In a later analysis, TCR-TCR, TCR-HLA and TCR-CMV co-occurrence was scored with hypergeometric tests, and a repertoire-size bias correction was applied to TCR pairs. A later analysis estimated false discovery rates by permuting HLA or CMV assignments 20 times. In a later analysis, co-occurring TCRs were grouped with DBSCAN, and TCRdist sequence similarity was added when clustering was performed within HLA-allele-positive subsets. Repertoires with fewer than 30,000 or more than 120,000 public chains were left out of co-occurrence clustering, as were about 5 repertoires with anomalous nucleotide sharing. Not all clones reach the TCRdb copy of this immuneACCESS table, which keeps in-frame sequences only. Checked studies attribute under half of the gap to unresolved V genes and leave the rest unexplained. The V and J calls and the clone size are those of that table, but D and trimming were determined from the DNA. In this sample the table shows 120,000 to 150,000 clones, roughly four fifths of which occur a single time. The top ten clones comprise about 3.4% of the sample.

Trimming at the junction amounts to 4 bases on V and 7 bases on J, and the germline ends lie 12 bases apart. The CDR3 numbers 13 residues from cysteine through phenylalanine. The entry retains the CDR3 DNA only, 39 bases that are in frame from base 1. In the germline V gene (reference sequence), CDR1 corresponds to SEHNR and CDR2 to FQNEAQ. The cohort comprised some 700 healthy bone marrow donors. At the time of sampling, all cohort members were nominally healthy, though unrecorded immune exposures were likely present. The donor was CMV seropositive and was included in the group of approximately 310 seropositive cohort members. A peripheral blood sample was provided by each donor, and peripheral blood mononuclear cells were used for TCR beta sequencing. Genomic DNA extraction from the blood cell samples was performed with the Qiagen DNeasy Blood Extraction Kit.

Sequenced sample: PBMCs. Recombination connected TRBV7-9 to TRBJ2-3, and TRBD2 may be the D gene, going by 6 matching bases. This sequence originates from a man aged 18-30 years in good health and CMV-seropositive. The CDR3 is CASSSPRGYTQYF. The DNA sequence is as follows: TGTGCCAGCAGCTCCCCCCGGGGGTATACGCAGTATTTT.